This section outlines one T cell receptor (beta chain) sequence together with its context. This clonotype was seen repeatedly, ten times or more. Its antigen is unknown. Base qualities are not provided; no much larger clone lies one nucleotide away. Patients with hyperthyroidism were aged 18 to 65 years, had been newly diagnosed, and had a disease duration of less than 2 months. Anyone with other autoimmune diseases, uncontrolled infections, pregnancy or lactation was excluded from the study. Clinical symptoms, serum thyroxine, TRAb, thyroid ultrasound and orbital computed tomography were used for diagnosis. Total RNA was extracted with Trizol reagent and quality-checked on an Agilent 2100 Bioanalyzer. For repertoire sequencing, the TCR beta CDR3 regions were amplified from RNA transcripts. The first round of RT-PCR was done with HTBI primers and the Qiagen OneStep RT-PCR kit, and was followed by a second round of multiplex PCR, then size selection and purification. Libraries were sequenced on an Illumina HiSeq2000 using paired-end 100 bp reads. On the study's bioinformatics: SOAPnuke was used to process the reads, throwing out any read that had adapters, had uncalled bases, had a mean Phred below 15, or lacked an exact constant-primer or identifier match. COPE v1.2.5 was used to merge high-quality paired reads. Unique nucleotide sequences were defined as clonotypes and aligned to IMGT TRB V, D and J references using MiTCR v1.1. The analysis was limited to V-J combinations with a frequency above 0.0001, which together covered 99.2% of repertoires. For each V-J combination, a TCR clonal expansion and chaos score was defined as the ratio of F50 clonal expansion to chaos observed in the TCRdist matrix. Features were reduced by Welch's t-statistics and random forest to approximately 12 V-J combinations, which fed a naive Bayes classifier. Thyroid-blood repertoire similarity was quantified with the Morisita-Horn index. TCRdb reworked the public reads: Q25 trimming with fastp, MiXCR clone assembly, productive beta chains retained. Rows merge per CDR3 protein into single entries with the most common DNA and genes. The V and J calls, along with clone size, are taken from TCRdb and not from the paper's own processing. In all, the sample holds over a million distinct CDR3 sequences, and about 36% of those were seen once. In total, the top ten clones hold 11% of the sample.

The CDR3 has 14 amino acids, counting the end cysteine and phenylalanine. Only the CDR3 part of the read is kept: 42 bases, read in frame from the first base. CDR1 and CDR2 were assigned from the germline V gene (reference sequence) as LNHNV and YYDKDF. V was cut back by 5 bases and J by 0 bases, leaving a gap of 11 bases between them. This sample was taken from a study of Graves' ophthalmopathy and Graves' hyperthyroidism (dated 2018 in TCRdb). About the full investigation: A patient counted as having stable hyperthyroidism if there was no progression to ophthalmopathy within 18 months of follow-up. The study used signatures of the TCR beta repertoire to tell Graves' ophthalmopathy apart from Graves' hyperthyroidism and to predict which patients would progress to ophthalmopathy. In total, 135 blood samples were TCR-sequenced: 40 to 45 ophthalmopathy, some 75 hyperthyroidism and approximately 17 hyperthyroidism-to-ophthalmopathy patients. To explore V-J signatures distinguishing ophthalmopathy from hyperthyroidism, a discovery set of around 100 patients (roughly 45 ophthalmopathy, about 57 stable hyperthyroidism) was enrolled. For independent validation, a separate cohort was made up of approximately 19 hyperthyroidism patients plus 17 patients who later progressed from hyperthyroidism to ophthalmopathy. In 6 or 7 hyperthyroidism patients, T-cell repertoires of thyroid tissue and blood were compared. Following sampling, methimazole starting at 30 mg daily was administered to hyperthyroidism patients, and high-dose intravenous methylprednisolone was administered to ophthalmopathy patients.

The study at large found these results: Ophthalmopathy was separated from stable hyperthyroidism by the 13-signature model with 85% to 90% sensitivity and 81.08% specificity in cross-validation and with 80%/75% in the test set. In validation, the model predicted ophthalmopathy progression with about 71% sensitivity and about 77% specificity; 12 predicted patients were CT-confirmed with GO in a median of about 6.1 months. Sample size was not predetermined statistically, and investigators were not blinded to group allocation. Most expanded thyroid clonotypes with frequency above 0.001 were also detected in blood, suggesting blood repertoires may reflect the thyroid immune response.

The TCR was taken from an adult man with Graves' hyperthyroidism. The sequenced sample was peripheral blood or thyroid tissue (not recorded which). This chain joins TRBV15 to TRBJ2-7, and perhaps TRBD2 as D gene, on 5 matching bases. The CDR3 loop reads CATSRGLDSYEQYF. The nucleotide sequence is given as TGTGCCACCAGCCGCGGACTCGACTCCTACGAGCAGTACTTC. Supplemented by the reference TRBV15 and TRBJ2-7 proteins around the CDR3, the complete variable domain is DAMVIQNPRYQVTQFGKPVTLSCSQTLNHNVMYWYQQKSSQAPKLLFHYYDKDFNNEADTPDNFQSRRPNTSFCFLDIRSPGLGDTAMYLCATSRGLDSYEQYFGPGTRLTVT.